This T cell receptor beta chain was recorded in a study of cytotoxic CD8 clonotypes in ibrutinib-treated CLL. The CDR3 extends over 14 amino acids. Germline V lookup: CDR1 SGHTS, CDR2 YDEGEE. J was trimmed by 9 bases and V by 6 bases; bases with no gene match: 12. The method was immunoSEQ multiplex PCR; TCRdb's version includes in-frame clones alone and lacks a portion of them. The profile shows about 140,000 clones, approximately 80% of them singletons. The clonotype comes from a human donor with chronic lymphocytic leukemia. The chain uses TRBV5-8 and TRBJ1-5; 7 bases are shared with TRBD1. The sample here was PBMCs, taken after 36 months of ibrutinib treatment. CDR3 amino acids: CASTTRQGNWPQHF. The CDR3 coding sequence is TGTGCCAGCACAACTAGACAGGGTAATTGGCCCCAGCATTTT. Full variable domain (missing parts from reference TRBV5-8 and TRBJ1-5): EAGVTQSPTHLIKTRGQQATLRCSPISGHTSVYWYQQALGLGLQFLLWYDEGEERNRGNFPPRFSGRQFPNYSSELNVNALELEDSALYLCASTTRQGNWPQHFGDGTRLSIL.